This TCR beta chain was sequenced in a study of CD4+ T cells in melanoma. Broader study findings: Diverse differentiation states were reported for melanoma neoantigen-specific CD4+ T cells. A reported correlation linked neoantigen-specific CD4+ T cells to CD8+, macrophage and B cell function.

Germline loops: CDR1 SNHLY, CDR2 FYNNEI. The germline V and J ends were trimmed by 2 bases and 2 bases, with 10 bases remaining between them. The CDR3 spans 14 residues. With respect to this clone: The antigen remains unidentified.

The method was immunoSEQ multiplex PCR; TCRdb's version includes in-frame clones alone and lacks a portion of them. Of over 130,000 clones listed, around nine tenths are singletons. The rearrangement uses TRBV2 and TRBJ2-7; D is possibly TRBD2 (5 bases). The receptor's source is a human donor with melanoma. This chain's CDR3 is CASSERLAAYEQYF. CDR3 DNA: TGTGCCAGCAGTGAACGGCTAGCTGCCTACGAGCAGTACTTC.